This note documents a single T cell receptor (beta chain) sequence. This clonotype was detected a few times. It lacks a known antigen. The input lacks base qualities; no much larger clone sits a single base away. These data are taken from a study of identical twins (dated by TCRdb to about 2016). About the full investigation: To test whether fetal clonotypes persist, this study deep-sequenced TCR alpha and beta repertoires from monozygotic twins, from unrelated adults of various ages, and from cord blood. Replicate twin experiments were performed at different times using different library preparation protocols to rule out contamination.

The CDR3 goes from the cysteine to the phenylalanine over 15 residues. Just the 45-base CDR3 DNA is kept, in frame starting at base 1. CDR1 MDHEN and CDR2 SYDVKM were looked up in the germline V gene. Trimming leaves V shorter by 6 bases and J shorter by 0 bases, with the junction holding 5 bases beyond the gene matches. The paper's findings and limits, for the study overall: Because the same donors could not be followed over many years, the conclusions relied on cross-sectional statistical analysis. Abundant cord blood beta clonotypes carried fewer insertions; young adult naive repertoires showed a weaker similar trend, while memory repertoires showed none. Out-of-frame TCR alpha sharing in monozygotic twins was systematically underestimated by recombination models, whereas sharing between unrelated individuals was in agreement with the recombination models. The excess sharing between twins in beta out-of-frame sequences was weaker because fewer shared sequences reduced the signal-to-noise ratio. Compared with coincidental sharing between unrelated individuals, out-of-frame TCR alpha sequences shared between twins had an excess of sequences with low generation probability. Zero-insertion analyses could be partly confounded by invariant T cells such as MAIT and iNKT, although diverse VJ usage argued against such confounding for most clonotypes.

Libraries came from 5' RACE. Sequencing relied on an Illumina HiSeq 2000. A universal primer binding site was introduced by template switching, and a unique molecular identifier was present in the final cDNA, enabling accurate counting of TCR cDNA molecules. First-strand cDNA for TCR alpha and beta chains was synthesized from specific primers in the conserved constant-segment region. To control for contamination, each cDNA library was double barcoded with a SMART-Mk sample barcode plus Illumina barcodes. TruSeq adapter sequences and Illumina sample barcodes were added in two successive PCR steps. The Illumina HiSeq platform was used with custom primers to sequence TCR alpha and beta cDNA libraries. As for how the authors treated the data: MiGEC was used to process raw reads and extract unique molecular identifiers, and MiXCR was used to find CDR3 positions. For each individual, recombination models were inferred using an EM algorithm with the repgenHMM and IGoR tools. Shared clonotype analysis was performed with the tcR package in R, normalizing sharing by the product of cloneset sizes. Out-of-frame nonproductive sequences were analyzed to study raw recombination free of thymic and clonal selection effects. TCRdb applied fastp at Q25 and MiXCR to the public reads, then kept only in-frame beta chains. A single entry per CDR3 protein holds the most common genes and DNA from its merged rows. TCRdb's processing, not the study's, gives the V and J calls here. The sample table holds just over 500,000 distinct CDR3 sequences, of which about 20% were seen once. In total, the top ten clones hold roughly 0.91% of the sample.

All donors were healthy Caucasians. The twin cohort comprised three pairs of female monozygotic twins, all aged about 18 to 29 years. CD4+ and CD8+ T cell populations were isolated with positive isolation kits from Invitrogen. The data also belong to a second study, concerning T cells expressing NK-cell markers. Per that second paper: TCR beta-chain repertoires were profiled in sorted CD3+CD56+NKG2C+, CD3+CD56+NKG2C- and CD3+CD56-NKG2C+ T-cell subsets from several donors. Among the eight sequenced donors, seven were HCMV-seropositive and one was HCMV-seronegative. To restrict sorting to alphabetaTCR-expressing T cells, an anti-gammadeltaTCR antibody was added in several experiments. In more than 5 donors, the dominant CD3+CD56+NKG2C+ clonotypes were found to rank among the top 10 CD8+ clonotypes and to make up roughly 1.0-7.5% of CD8+ T cells. Those dominant clonotypes were again the most abundant among CD3+CD56-NKG2C+ cells in a few donors, at roughly 28.3-60.1%. Whether the expanded NKG2C-expressing T cell clones were specific for HCMV antigens remained unclear. The eight sequenced donors were randomly selected healthy volunteers, three men and five women. HCMV serostatus was determined by detecting HCMV-specific IgG in serum with a commercial ELISA kit. MIGEC handled demultiplexing of the reads and grouping by UMI, while MiTCR was used to assemble and quantify clonotypes. To exclude erroneous sequences, only TCR cDNA sequences supported by at least two reads were retained. The tcR package was used for downstream repertoire analysis, and clonotypes were matched across fractions by CDR3 nucleotide sequence plus V segment. Antigen specificity was annotated against VDJdb with VDJmatch, allowing one amino acid substitution in CDR3.

The sequence is built from TRBV28 and TRBJ1-5, and 7 junction bases match TRBD1. This clonotype was sampled from a woman aged 18-29 years in good health. The sequencing input was CD4+ T cells sorted from blood. The DNA reads as follows: TGTGCCAGCAGCTGGACAGGATTTAGCAATCAGCCCCAGCATTTT. Its protein product is CASSWTGFSNQPQHF.